This TCR beta chain was documented in a study of identical twins. Notes on the study in general: Researchers caution that invariant MAIT and iNKT cells could partly confound zero-insertion analyses. Beta out-of-frame twin sharing showed a weaker excess.

V was pared by 7 bases and J by 4 bases, with 11 bases of the junction left unmatched. This CDR3 has 15 residues. This clonotype has a handful of counts. Its antigen is currently unknown. Unique molecular identifiers were present on the cDNA, which also gained a universal primer site by template switching. TCRdb called the 5' RACE reads again in MiXCR, with one record for every CDR3 protein. The sample includes a few hundred thousand distinct CDR3 sequences, roughly 8.7% seen only once; the top ten take less than 4%. The data were also submitted as part of a second study, on yellow fever vaccine responses in identical twins.

V and J are TRBV12-3 or TRBV12-4 and TRBJ2-3, with 7 bases aligning to TRBD1. This sequence was found in a woman aged 18-29 years in good health. The sample taken for sequencing was CD8+ T cells sorted from blood. DNA for the CDR3: TGTGCCAGCAAAGACTTTGGACAGGACGCAGATACGCAGTATTTT. It specifies CASKDFGQDADTQYF.